The clone carrying this TCR beta chain was counted ten times or more. What it binds is not known. Construction of the TCR beta libraries employed iRepertoire HTBI primers in conjunction with Arm-PCR of CDR3 regions. Using its own MiXCR run on the multiplex PCR reads, TCRdb lists one record per CDR3 protein. Of about 340,000 distinct CDR3 sequences in the sample, 20% were seen once. Time point: persistent/refractory GD, antithyroid drugs over 5 years with positive TRAb. From RNA extracted from PBMCs, the TCR library was made. One endocrinology department in Xi'an, China, was where patients came from. V lost 5 bases and J 4 bases, leaving 5 bases between the germline ends. Germline V CDR1 and CDR2: MDHEN, SYDVKM. This CDR3 is 11 amino acids long. The entry originates in a study of regulatory T cells in long-lasting Graves disease. The study's findings and limits: The study examined only peripheral blood, not thyroid tissue. Newly diagnosed disease favored TRBV20-1 and TRBJ2-1 over persistent disease. Patients with persistent Graves' had lower TCR diversity than newly diagnosed patients.

The chain is built from TRBV28 and TRBJ1-2; D is unresolved. The sequence was obtained from a female donor with Graves disease. The source material was peripheral blood mononuclear cells (PBMCs), sampled when the disease was refractory, from a patient treated with antithyroid drugs. CDR3 sequence reads: CASSGLYGYTF. The CDR3, as DNA: TGTGCCAGCAGTGGTCTCTATGGCTACACCTTC.